Each of the 15 T cell receptor beta chains below was sequenced from the same sample in a study of T cells expressing NK-cell markers. After re-calling the 5' RACE reads, TCRdb lists one entry per CDR3 protein, DNA absent. Its listing shows fewer than 300,000 distinct CDR3 sequences. The sequenced sample was blood T cells: a sorted CD56 or NKG2C T cell subset, CD4+ or CD8+ T cells, or bulk PBMC T cells (not recorded which). The receptors originated from a woman between 18 and 70 years old in good health.

This rearrangement joins TRBV12-5 to TRBJ2-3. CDR1 and CDR2 (germline): LGHNT, FRNRAP. The CDR3 contains 14 residues. CDR3 in amino acids: CASGLEGSADTQYF.

The chain couples TRBV3-1 to TRBJ2-5; as DNA is missing, the TRBD2 call by TCRdb cannot be tested. The CDR3 has 16 residues. Germline V lookup: CDR1 LGHDT, CDR2 YNNKEL (reference sequence). The CDR3 here is CASSMGLAGGRETQYF.

V is TRBV2 and J is TRBJ2-7. This CDR3 comprises 13 residues. Looked up from germline, CDR1 is SNHLY and CDR2 is FYNNEI. CDR3 amino acids: CASSELGPYEQYF.

V gene TRBV5-8 combines with J gene TRBJ1-3; as DNA is missing, the TRBD1 call by TCRdb cannot be tested. CDR1 is SGHTS, CDR2 YDEGEE, per germline. There are 15 residues in the CDR3. CDR3 protein: CASKWGRDSGNTIYF.

The rearrangement links TRBV5-5 to TRBJ2-1. In germline, CDR1 is SGHKS, CDR2 YYEKEE (reference sequence). The CDR3 runs 13 residues. CDR3: CASSLKWDSLQFF. Combining the CDR3 with reference TRBV5-5 and TRBJ2-1 gives the whole variable domain DAGVTQSPTHLIKTRGQQVTLRCSPISGHKSVSWYQQVLGQGPQFIFQYYEKEERGRGNFPDRFSARQFPNYSSELNVNALLLGDSALYLCASSLKWDSLQFFGPGTRLTVL.

V gene TRBV12-3 or TRBV12-4 combines with J gene TRBJ2-2. CDR3 length: 11 amino acids. The CDR3 sequence: CASSFSGELFF.

The chain recombines TRBV20-1 with TRBJ2-3; absent DNA, TCRdb's TRBD2 call cannot be checked. The CDR3 totals 16 residues. In germline, CDR1 is DFQATT, CDR2 SNEGSKA (reference sequence). The CDR3 reads CSASAPFGRVADTQYF.

The V and J genes are TRBV5-4 and TRBJ2-5. This CDR3 spans 17 amino acids. Germline V gives CDR1 SGHNT, CDR2 YYREEE (reference sequence). The chain's CDR3 is CASSLEGARKPKETQYF.

The V gene is TRBV20-1, the J gene TRBJ2-5; no DNA is available, so the TRBD2 call from TCRdb remains unchecked. Germline V gene lookup returns CDR1 DFQATT and CDR2 SNEGSKA (reference sequence). CDR3 length: 14 amino acids. The CDR3 region is CSAVPFSGQETQYF.

The chain couples TRBV10-3 to TRBJ1-2. CDR1 ENHRY and CDR2 SYGVKD come from the germline V gene. The CDR3 is 15 amino acids. The CDR3 is CAISSSGPTTGGYTF.

This rearrangement joins TRBV7-3 to TRBJ2-1; TCRdb gives TRBD1 as the D gene, but with no DNA this cannot be confirmed. Germline loops: CDR1 SGHTA, CDR2 FQGTGA. This CDR3 has 14 amino acids. The CDR3 spells CTSSRTGSYNEQFF.

J is TRBJ2-2 and V is TRBV20-1; the D call of TRBD1 rests on TCRdb alone, since no DNA is present to check it. CDR3 length: 15 amino acids. CDR1 DFQATT and CDR2 SNEGSKA come from the germline V gene (reference sequence). CDR3: CSAREKGVRTGELFF.

This chain uses TRBV12-3 or TRBV12-4 with TRBJ2-5; the D gene TCRdb calls, TRBD1, cannot be checked with no DNA. This CDR3 comprises 16 residues. The CDR3 sequence is CASSFGSIGGQETQYF.

This chain links TRBV6-5 with TRBJ2-6. The CDR3 is 16 residues long. Per germline, CDR1 MNHEY and CDR2 SVGAGI. This chain's CDR3 is CASSSYFGSGANVLTF.

The rearrangement uses TRBV6-5 and TRBJ2-5; the TRBD1 assignment by TCRdb is unverifiable without DNA. Germline-derived CDR1 and CDR2 are MNHEY and SVGAGI. The CDR3 spans 13 residues. The CDR3 loop is CASSYGRGETQYF.